A selection of T cell receptor beta chains follows, all from one sample in a study of OX40 agonist ivuxolimab in advanced cancers. Produced via immunoSEQ multiplex PCR; TCRdb's table is partial and in-frame only. The sample shows approximately 70,000 clones, 70% to 90% of them seen only once. This material consisted of CD4+ or CD8+ T cells sorted from blood, taken in a trial of the OX40 agonist ivuxolimab. The receptors here all came from an adult with an advanced solid tumor such as melanoma, head and neck, liver or kidney cancer. CDR3s include the opening cysteine and the closing phenylalanine or tryptophan. Each record gives: V gene, D gene, J gene, clone size, CDR3 DNA, CDR3 protein. The D gene is left open where the match is weak. Size tells how often a clone was seen (once, few, many) or the class of an expanded clone, and some rows leave it out.

TRBV7-2	TRBD2	TRBJ2-1	-	TGTGCCAGCAGCCCCGGGACTACCAATGAGCAGTTCTTC	CASSPGTTNEQFF
TRBV19	-	TRBJ2-7	-	TGTGCCAGTAGTATTGTCGGGAATGCCTACGAGCAGTACTTC	CASSIVGNAYEQYF
TRBV4-2	TRBD2	TRBJ2-3	-	TGTGCCAGCAGCCAAGTACTAGCGGGAGGGACAGATACGCAGTATTTT	CASSQVLAGGTDTQYF
TRBV9	TRBD2	TRBJ2-6	-	TGTGCCAGCAGCGCCACTAGCGGTTCCAGGTCTGGGGCCAACGTCCTGACTTTC	CASSATSGSRSGANVLTF
TRBV28	TRBD1	TRBJ1-4	-	TGTGCCAGCAGTCAGGACAGGGGGTTTAATGAAAAACTGTTTTTT	CASSQDRGFNEKLFF
TRBV7-2	-	TRBJ2-1	-	TGTGCCAGCAGCTTAGTGGGTAGCTCCTACAATGAGCAGTTCTTC	CASSLVGSSYNEQFF
TRBV28	-	TRBJ2-5	-	TGTGCCAGCAGTTCTCCGGCGGCCCAACAGACCCAGTACTTC	CASSSPAAQQTQYF
TRBV11-1	TRBD1	TRBJ2-5	-	TGTGCCAGCAGCTCGACAGGGATGGGCCAAGAGACCCAGTACTTC	CASSSTGMGQETQYF
TRBV19	TRBD2	TRBJ2-6	-	TGTGCCAGTCGTGGACTAGCGGATTTCTCTGGGGCCAACGTCCTGACTTTC	CASRGLADFSGANVLTF
TRBV27	-	TRBJ2-3	few	TGTGCCAGCAGTTTAGGGCTCAGGGACACAGATACGCAGTATTTT	CASSLGLRDTDTQYF
TRBV28	-	TRBJ1-6	-	TGTGCCAGCAGTTTAGTACAGGGATATAATTCACCCCTCCACTTT	CASSLVQGYNSPLHF
TRBV6-5	-	TRBJ2-3	-	TGTGCCAGCAGGTTGTTGGGGGAAGCAGATACGCAGTATTTT	CASRLLGEADTQYF
TRBV5-6	-	TRBJ2-1	few	TGTGCCAGCAGCTTGTTGTTTTACAATGAGCAGTTCTTC	CASSLLFYNEQFF
TRBV18	TRBD1	TRBJ2-7	-	TGTGCCAGCTCACCATCAGGGGGTAATACGGAGCAGTACTTC	CASSPSGGNTEQYF
TRBV7-9	TRBD1	TRBJ1-4	-	TGTGCCAGCAGCTCCTTTGGACAGGGAGGTGAAAAACTGTTTTTT	CASSSFGQGGEKLFF
TRBV19	-	TRBJ1-5	-	TGTGCCAGTGCCCTACAGGGAGGGGGCAATCAGCCCCAGCATTTT	CASALQGGGNQPQHF
TRBV4-1	TRBD2	TRBJ2-1	-	TGCGCCAGCAGCCCCCGACTAGCGGGGAGGCGCAATGAGCAGTTCTTC	CASSPRLAGRRNEQFF
TRBV5-1	-	TRBJ2-7	-	TGCGCCAGCAGCCCGCGAATGACAGGAAACTACGAGCAGTACTTC	CASSPRMTGNYEQYF
TRBV10-1	TRBD1	TRBJ1-2	-	TGCGCCAGCAGTGAGCGGACAGGGGGCGGCTACACCTTC	CASSERTGGGYTF
TRBV5-1	-	TRBJ2-3	-	TGCGCCAGCAGCTTGGCCGGGACGAGCACAGATACGCAGTATTTT	CASSLAGTSTDTQYF
TRBV7-9	-	TRBJ2-7	-	TGTGCCAGCAGCTTAGATTTAGGGCCCTCCTACGAGCAGTACTTC	CASSLDLGPSYEQYF
TRBV6-1	-	TRBJ2-7	-	TGTGCCAGCAGTGAACTCTGGATTAGCTCCTACGAGCAGTACTTC	CASSELWISSYEQYF
TRBV5-1	TRBD2	TRBJ2-7	-	TGCGCCAGCAGCTTGGCCCGCGATAGCGGGGTTTCCTACGAGCAGTACTTC	CASSLARDSGVSYEQYF
TRBV28	-	TRBJ2-3	-	TGTGCCAGCAGGGCCTTGGAGGGGACGCAGTATTTT	CASRALEGTQYF
TRBV15	-	TRBJ1-2	-	TGTGCCACCAGCTTTCTATATTCAGGGGACTATGGCTACACCTTC	CATSFLYSGDYGYTF
TRBV28	-	TRBJ1-2	-	TGTGCCACCAAGAGCTATGGCTACACCTTC	CATKSYGYTF
TRBV5-1	-	TRBJ2-7	-	TGCGCCAGCAGCTTGGCTATAAACTACGAGCAGTACTTC	CASSLAINYEQYF
TRBV10-1	TRBD2	TRBJ2-2	-	TGCGCCAGCAGTGAGTCCTCGACTAGCGGGACCACCGGGGAGCTGTTTTTT	CASSESSTSGTTGELFF
TRBV7-9	-	TRBJ2-3	few	TGTGCCAGCAGCTCCCTACGCACAGATACGCAGTATTTT	CASSSLRTDTQYF
TRBV6-5	-	TRBJ1-2	-	TGTGCCAGCACCCAGAGGGGCGGCGGCTACTATGGCTACACCTTC	CASTQRGGGYYGYTF
TRBV6-1	TRBD2	TRBJ2-1	few	TGTGCCAGCAGGACTAGCGGGAGTGATAATGAGCAGTTCTTC	CASRTSGSDNEQFF
TRBV25-1	-	TRBJ2-5	-	TGTGCCAGCAGCCAATTCACAGGGATGGAGACCCAGTACTTC	CASSQFTGMETQYF